A single sample gave rise to the 30 T cell receptor beta chains below, sequenced in a study of blood T cell repertoires in COVID-19. TCRdb's copy holds only in-frame clones and misses some; the assay was immunoSEQ multiplex PCR. The sample shows roughly 300,000 clones, 92% of them seen only once. Sequenced: PBMCs or T cells enriched from blood (not recorded which). These receptors all come from a woman in her 30s who had recovered from COVID-19.

The chain employs TRBV28 and TRBJ2-7; weak D call: TRBD2 (6 bases). Germline V gene data show CDR1 as MDHEN and CDR2 as SYDVKM. The CDR3 is made up of 14 amino acids. Trimming pared 5 bases from V and 0 bases from J, leaving 11 bases between. The CDR3 region has the DNA TGTGCCAGCAGTGTCGACGGGAGCTCCTACGAGCAGTACTTC. Translating gives CASSVDGSSYEQYF.

The V and J genes are TRBV6-5 and TRBJ2-3, with a possible D match to TRBD1 (6 bases). The CDR3 loop spans 13 amino acids. Trimming removed 5 bases from V and 5 bases from J, with 11 bases in between. Germline lookup yields CDR1 MNHEY and CDR2 SVGAGI. The CDR3 sequence is CASSPQGRDTQYF. The DNA for the CDR3 is TGTGCCAGCAGTCCACAGGGCCGAGATACGCAGTATTTT.

This chain joins TRBV27 and TRBJ1-2; D unresolved. The CDR3 spans 13 residues. Per the germline V gene, CDR1 is MNHEY and CDR2 is SMNVEV (reference sequence). Trimming left V 5 bases short and J 4 bases short, with 11 bases between. CDR3 residues: CASSPGNSYGYTF. In DNA form, the CDR3 reads TGTGCCAGCAGTCCCGGTAACTCCTATGGCTACACCTTC.

The rearrangement uses TRBV27 and TRBJ1-1; D is unresolved. The CDR3 consists of 14 residues. Trimming took 5 bases from V and 1 from J, leaving 11 bases between them. Germline V CDR1 and CDR2: MNHEY, SMNVEV (reference sequence). Here the CDR3 reads CASSIVNGNTEAFF. In nucleotides, the CDR3 is TGTGCCAGCAGTATAGTCAACGGGAACACTGAAGCTTTCTTT.

This clone appeared once. The chain couples TRBV4-1 to TRBJ1-1; 10 bases line up with TRBD1. Trimming at V came to 2 bases and at J to 5 bases, leaving 5 bases not matched to a gene. Germline V gives CDR1 MGHRA, CDR2 YSYEKL. The CDR3 runs 15 residues. CDR3 sequence reads: CASSQLTGGETEAFF. CDR3 nucleotide sequence: TGCGCCAGCAGCCAACTGACAGGGGGCGAGACTGAAGCTTTCTTT.

The chain employs TRBV27 and TRBJ2-3; 8 bases are a match to TRBD1. Germline trimming cut 4 bases from V and 2 bases from J; bases unmatched to any gene: 5. This CDR3 has 15 amino acids. Germline CDR1 and CDR2: MNHEY and SMNVEV (reference sequence). This CDR3 reads CASSSGGWYTDTQYF. CDR3 coding DNA: TGTGCCAGCAGTTCAGGGGGCTGGTACACAGATACGCAGTATTTT.

The gene calls are TRBV3-1 (or the pseudogene TRBV3-2) and TRBJ1-6; TRBD1 matches at 7 bases. CDR1 is LGHDT, CDR2 YNNKEL, per germline (reference sequence). This CDR3 region has 14 residues. Trimming cost V 2 bases and J 10 bases; bases outside gene matches: 5. CDR3 sequence: CASSQTGVESPLHF. CDR3 DNA sequence: TGTGCCAGCAGCCAAACAGGGGTCGAGTCACCCCTCCACTTT.

To note about this clone: The germline gene is not matched at one end of the junction; a read error may be the cause. V and J are TRBV7-7 and TRBJ2-7; 13 nucleotides agree with TRBD2. Germline V CDR1 and CDR2: SSHAT, FNYEAQ (reference sequence). The CDR3 is made up of 16 amino acids. The CDR3 spells CASSPGLAGASYEQYF. Here the CDR3 DNA reads TGTGCTAGCAGCCCTGGACTAGCGGGAGCCTCCTACGAGCAGTACTTC. The full variable domain, with the rest looked up from reference TRBV7-7 and TRBJ2-7, is GAGVSQSPRYKVTKRGQDVTLRCDPISSHATLYWYQQALGQGPEFLTYFNYEAQPDKSGLPSDRFSAERPEGSISTLTIQRTEQRDSAMYRCASSPGLAGASYEQYFGPGTRLTVT.

This rearrangement joins TRBV9 to TRBJ2-2; 7 bases line up with TRBD1. Trimming cost V 4 bases and J 8 bases; bases outside gene matches: 8. Germline CDR1 is SGDLS and CDR2 is YYNGEE. This CDR3 region has 14 residues. Here the CDR3 DNA reads TGTGCCAGCAGCTGGGGGACAGAATCAGGGGAGCTGTTTTTT. This codes for CASSWGTESGELFF.

This chain connects TRBV19 to TRBJ2-2, with 7 bases fitting TRBD1. CDR3 size: 16 residues. The J segment lost 2 bases and the V segment lost 5 bases, leaving 8 bases of the junction unmatched. Germline V gene sequence: CDR1 LNHDA, CDR2 SQIVND (reference sequence). The CDR3: CASSPRTGTNTGELFF. CDR3 nucleotides: TGTGCCAGTAGTCCTCGGACAGGAACTAACACCGGGGAGCTGTTTTTT.

The chain combines TRBV4-1 with TRBJ1-6; D possibly corresponds to TRBD1 (5 bases). CDR1 and CDR2 from the germline V gene are MGHRA and YSYEKL. V was clipped by 1 base and J by 8 bases, with 9 bases between them. The CDR3 sequence is 14 residues long. CDR3 nucleotide sequence: TGCGCCAGCAGCCAAGCAGGGTTGGATTCACCCCTCCACTTT. Its translation: CASSQAGLDSPLHF.

The chain uses TRBV9 and TRBJ1-2, with no clear D. The germline gives CDR1 SGDLS, CDR2 YYNGEE. The CDR3 runs 14 residues. V lost 1 base to trimming and J lost 8 bases, with 15 bases between them. CDR3 coding DNA: TGTGCCAGCAGCGTAAGCTGGTCCGAGGAAGGCTACACCTTC. This gives the protein CASSVSWSEEGYTF.

The rearrangement links TRBV3-1 (or the pseudogene TRBV3-2) to TRBJ1-1, with D tentatively TRBD1 (6 bases). CDR3 length: 13 residues. Germline CDR1 reads LGHDT; CDR2 reads YNNKEL (reference sequence). Trimming pared 1 base from V and 10 bases from J, leaving 13 bases between. In nucleotides, the CDR3 is TGTGCCAGCAGCCAAGCCCAGGGACATCGAGCTTTCTTT. This translates into CASSQAQGHRAFF.

The chain combines TRBV21-1 with TRBJ2-5; the tabulated D call, TRBD2, remains unverified against the DNA. TRBV21-1 is given as a pseudogene. This CDR3 is 18 amino acids long. CDR3 sequence: CASRTGTRKCLWRETQYF. CDR3 DNA: TGTGCCAGCAGGACCGGGACTAGAAAATGTCTTTGGCGGGAGACCCAGTACTTC.

The chain carries TRBV7-2 and TRBJ1-1; D ambiguous. Germline V gives CDR1 SGHTA, CDR2 FQGNSA. V lost 3 bases and J 10 bases, leaving 15 bases between the germline ends. This CDR3 region has 13 residues. CDR3 sequence reads: CASSFSLAAPAFF. The CDR3 region has the DNA TGTGCCAGCAGCTTTTCGTTGGCTGCCCCAGCTTTCTTT.

The V gene is TRBV28, the J gene TRBJ1-5; 10 bases map to TRBD1. V shed 5 bases, J shed 5 bases, and the junction held 6 bases outside the gene matches. Germline assignment: CDR1 MDHEN and CDR2 SYDVKM. The CDR3 extends over 15 amino acids. Written as DNA, the CDR3 is TGTGCCAGCAGTCAACCGGGACAGGGGTATCAGCCCCAGCATTTT. Translating it yields CASSQPGQGYQPQHF.

This chain uses TRBV9 with TRBJ1-1; 7 bases are a match to TRBD1. Trimming took 2 bases from V and 2 from J; bases not matched to a gene: 3. Germline V gene lookup returns CDR1 SGDLS and CDR2 YYNGEE. This CDR3 contains 14 residues. CDR3 sequence: CASSVQGGNTEAFF. DNA of the CDR3: TGTGCCAGCAGCGTCCAGGGGGGTAACACTGAAGCTTTCTTT.

This clone was detected only once. J is TRBJ2-1 and V is TRBV27; D is possibly TRBD2 (6 bases). Trimming removed 1 base from V and 9 bases from J, with 13 bases in between. This CDR3 contains 14 residues. Germline lookup yields CDR1 MNHEY and CDR2 SMNVEV (reference sequence). The CDR3 coding sequence is TGTGCCAGCAGTTTATTCCCGGGGGATAGTGAGCAGTTCTTC. Translated, it gives CASSLFPGDSEQFF.

The rearrangement uses TRBV27 and TRBJ1-1, with D maybe TRBD1 (5 bases). V lost 3 bases to trimming and J lost 4 bases, with 15 bases between them. Germline CDR1 and CDR2: MNHEY and SMNVEV (reference sequence). This CDR3 is 15 amino acids long. CDR3: CASSLQGPWGTEAFF. CDR3 coding DNA: TGTGCCAGCAGTTTGCAGGGTCCCTGGGGCACTGAAGCTTTCTTT.

The V gene is TRBV7-2, the J gene TRBJ2-2, with D unresolved. Germline values: CDR1 SGHTA, CDR2 FQGNSA. Trimming stripped 3 bases from V and 0 bases from J, with 11 bases between. This CDR3 is built from 16 residues. Here the CDR3 DNA reads TGTGCCAGCAGCTTCCGAACAGTCTCGAACACCGGGGAGCTGTTTTTT. It translates to CASSFRTVSNTGELFF.

This chain connects TRBV18 to TRBJ2-1; 9 nucleotides agree with TRBD1. CDR1 and CDR2 (germline): KGHSH, LQKENI. The CDR3 runs 16 residues. V shed 3 bases, J shed 7 bases, and the junction held 10 bases outside the gene matches. The CDR3: CASSPGTGLVRNEQFF. The CDR3 DNA follows: TGTGCCAGCTCACCCGGGACAGGGTTAGTTAGGAATGAGCAGTTCTTC.

This clone was detected once. This chain joins TRBV18 and TRBJ1-5; D is uncertain. Germline lookup yields CDR1 KGHSH and CDR2 LQKENI. The ends were cut back, 3 bases at V and 4 bases at J, with 7 bases in the middle. CDR3 size: 13 residues. The CDR3 loop reads CASSPQDNQPQHF. DNA for the CDR3: TGTGCCAGCTCACCCCAGGATAATCAGCCCCAGCATTTT.

V gene TRBV25-1 combines with J gene TRBJ1-3; 7 bases fit TRBD1. This CDR3 contains 14 residues. The V and J ends lost 10 bases and 4 bases, in that order; junction bases with no gene match: 10. CDR1 and CDR2 from the germline V gene are MGHDK and SYGVNS. The CDR3 bases are TGTGCCACCTCCGCGGAGGGGGCGGGAAACACCATATATTTT. It is translated as CATSAEGAGNTIYF.

The rearrangement uses TRBV11-2 and TRBJ2-3; D call uncertain. The CDR3 is made up of 12 amino acids. The germline gives CDR1 SGHAT, CDR2 FQNNGV. V shed 0 bases and J shed 7 bases, with 5 bases lying between them. CDR3 DNA: TGTGCCAGCAGCTTAGAAAGCTATACGCAGTATTTT. Protein product: CASSLESYTQYF.

The gene calls are TRBV5-8 and TRBJ2-3; TRBD2 matches 15 bases. In germline, CDR1 is SGHTS, CDR2 YDEGEE. This CDR3 is 18 amino acids long. J lost 2 bases, V lost 2 bases, and 6 bases had no gene match. Here the CDR3 reads CASSFGLAGGPDTDTQYF. DNA for the CDR3: TGTGCCAGCAGCTTCGGACTAGCGGGAGGGCCGGACACAGATACGCAGTATTTT. The full variable domain, rest sourced from reference TRBV5-8 and TRBJ2-3, is EAGVTQSPTHLIKTRGQQATLRCSPISGHTSVYWYQQALGLGLQFLLWYDEGEERNRGNFPPRFSGRQFPNYSSELNVNALELEDSALYLCASSFGLAGGPDTDTQYFGPGTRLTVL.

The genes are TRBV3-1 (or the pseudogene TRBV3-2) and TRBJ2-2, with D possibly being TRBD1 (6 bases). Between the trimmed V and J ends, which lost 8 bases and 1 base, there was a span of 11 bases. The CDR3 spans 14 residues. The germline V gene has CDR1 LGHDT and CDR2 YNNKEL (reference sequence). CDR3 residues: CASQRQVNTGELFF. The CDR3 nucleotides read TGTGCCAGCCAAAGACAGGTGAACACCGGGGAGCTGTTTTTT.

The rearrangement uses TRBV2 and TRBJ1-2; D is uncertain. The CDR3 has 12 amino acids. Germline V gene lookup returns CDR1 SNHLY and CDR2 FYNNEI. V lost 3 bases and J lost 4, with 6 bases in between. Here the CDR3 DNA reads TGTGCCAGCAGTGAGCCAGGCTATGGCTACACCTTC. Translating gives CASSEPGYGYTF.

V and J are TRBV5-1 and TRBJ2-5; 10 bases line up with TRBD1. The ends lost 4 bases at V and 5 bases at J; junction bases unmatched: 8. This CDR3 spans 15 amino acids. The germline V gene encodes CDR1 SGHRS and CDR2 YFSETQ. CDR3 loop: CASSNRQGARETQYF. CDR3 nucleotide sequence: TGCGCCAGCAGCAACCGACAGGGGGCACGGGAGACCCAGTACTTC. The complete variable domain, with remaining parts taken from reference TRBV5-1 and TRBJ2-5, reads KAGVTQTPRYLIKTRGQQVTLSCSPISGHRSVSWYQQTPGQGLQFLFEYFSETQRNKGNFPGRFSGRQFSNSRSEMNVSTLELGDSALYLCASSNRQGARETQYFGPGTRLLVL.

CDR3 sequence: CASRLGQGTDTQYF. The CDR3 DNA sequence: TGTGCCAGCAGGCTAGGACAGGGGACAGATACGCAGTATTTT. The chain recombines TRBV7-2 with TRBJ2-3; 9 bases fit TRBD1. The CDR3 spans 14 residues. Germline V gene sequence: CDR1 SGHTA, CDR2 FQGNSA. V shed 6 bases and J 3 bases; nucleotides not matched to a gene: 4.

V gene TRBV5-4 combines with J gene TRBJ2-1, with 8 nucleotides matching TRBD2. The CDR3 is made up of 18 amino acids. V was clipped by 4 bases and J by 4 bases; unmatched bases: 16. From germline, CDR1 is SGHNT and CDR2 YYREEE (reference sequence). The CDR3 sequence is CASSPGGSGRNRYNEQFF. The CDR3, as DNA: TGTGCCAGCAGCCCGGGGGGGTCGGGACGGAACCGATACAATGAGCAGTTCTTC. Together with reference TRBV5-4 and TRBJ2-1, the CDR3 gives the full variable domain: ETGVTQSPTHLIKTRGQQVTLRCSSQSGHNTVSWYQQALGQGPQFIFQYYREEENGRGNFPPRFSGLQFPNYSSELNVNALELDDSALYLCASSPGGSGRNRYNEQFFGPGTRLTVL.